Following are 17 T cell receptor beta chains from one sample sequenced in a study of T cell clonality in common variable immunodeficiency. The repertoire was sequenced with immunoSEQ multiplex PCR; TCRdb's copy has only in-frame clones and lacks some. Sampling found approximately 34,000 clones, none seen once. Material for sequencing was peripheral blood mononuclear cells. These receptors were taken from a person between 18 and 75 years old in good health.

Many counts were recorded for this clone. The sequenced fragment ends 3 residues before the CDR3 boundary, so the rest is inferred from the germline J gene. The genes are TRBV28 and TRBJ1-2, with 12 positions matching TRBD1. The CDR3 is made up of 18 amino acids. The germline gives CDR1 MDHEN, CDR2 SYDVKM. The chain's CDR3 is CASSSFLVLGQGAISYTF. Incomplete CDR3 DNA: TGTGCCAGCAGTTCCTTTTTGGTTTTGGGACAGGGGGCTATCAGT.

This clone was observed many times. The read ends 3 residues early relative to the CDR3; the germline J gene fills the gap. The chain carries TRBV15 and TRBJ2-2, with 7 bases lining up with TRBD1. Germline V gene sequence: CDR1 LNHNV, CDR2 YYDKDF (reference sequence). The CDR3 consists of 15 residues. The junction had 5 bases not matched to a gene; V was cut back by 5 bases and J by 2 bases. CDR3 DNA, as far as it was read: TGTGCCACCAGCCCCCGACAGGGAAACACCGGGGAG. Its protein is CATSPRQGNTGE. The complete CDR3 reads CATSPRQGNTGELFF.

Ten or more counts support this clone. The read halts 3 residues ahead of the CDR3 end, with the missing end drawn from the germline J gene. The chain combines TRBV20-1 with TRBJ2-5; TRBD1 agrees at 9 bases. Germline values: CDR1 DFQATT, CDR2 SNEGSKA (reference sequence). J lost 2 bases, V lost 5 bases, and 9 bases had no gene match. The CDR3 runs to 15 residues. The CDR3 is CSAFFGQGRQETQYF. The covered CDR3 bases are TGCAGTGCTTTCTTCGGACAGGGGAGACAAGAGACC.

Many counts were recorded for this clone. The CDR3 end is not reached by the read, which stops 3 residues before it; the germline J gene fills it in. The V call is TRBV27, the J call TRBJ2-7; 10 bases fit TRBD1. The ends lost 0 bases at V and 2 bases at J; junction bases unmatched: 1. This CDR3 has 15 amino acids. Germline CDR1 reads MNHEY; CDR2 reads SMNVEV (reference sequence). The CDR3 reads CASSLSGTGAYEQYF. The part of the CDR3 DNA that was read is TGTGCCAGCAGTTTATCCGGGACAGGGGCCTACGAG.

There are many counts of this clone. The DNA ends 3 residues before the CDR3 does, and the rest of the CDR3 is filled in from the germline J gene. The chain links TRBV30 to TRBJ1-3; D perhaps matches TRBD1 (5 bases). V lost 2 bases and J 2 bases, leaving 10 bases between the germline ends. Germline CDR1 and CDR2: GTSNPN and SVGIG (reference sequence). This CDR3 comprises 14 residues. CDR3 sequence reads: CAWSSGGTGNTIYF. The CDR3 DNA, read in part, is TGTGCCTGGAGTTCGGGGGGTACTGGAAACACC.

With respect to this clone: The CDR3 is cut off 3 residues early in the read; its end comes from the germline J gene. The chain recombines TRBV2 with TRBJ2-3, with 7 positions matching TRBD2. Germline V gene data show CDR1 as SNHLY and CDR2 as FYNNEI. The CDR3 consists of 14 residues. J lost 4 bases, V lost 4 bases, and 5 bases had no gene match. The chain's CDR3 is CASSGGLSADTQYF. The part of the CDR3 DNA that was read is TGTGCCAGCAGTGGGGGACTAAGCGCAGATACG. Supplemented by reference TRBV2 and TRBJ2-3, the full variable domain reads EPEVTQTPSHQVTQMGQEVILRCVPISNHLYFYWYRQILGQKVEFLVSFYNNEISEKSEIFDDQFSVERPDGSNFTLKIRSTKLEDSAMYFCASSGGLSADTQYFGPGTRLTVL.

This clone occurred many times. The observed sequence ends 3 residues before the CDR3 terminus, with the missing tail filled in from the germline J gene. The chain employs TRBV6-4 and TRBJ2-5; no reliable D call. The CDR3 length is 8 residues. Germline V CDR1 and CDR2: MRHNA, SNTAGT. V shed 11 bases and J shed 5 bases, with 3 bases lying between them. The sequenced part of the CDR3 DNA is TGTGCCCATGAGACC. Encoded protein: CAHET. The full CDR3 protein reads CAHETQYF.

This clone has ten or more counts. The read is 3 residues too short to cover the CDR3 end, so that end is filled in from the germline J gene. The rearrangement uses TRBV19 and TRBJ2-1; 8 nucleotides agree with TRBD1. This CDR3 has 12 amino acids. CDR1 and CDR2 from the germline V gene are LNHDA and SQIVND (reference sequence). With V trimmed by 7 bases and J by 5 bases, 1 base remained unmatched. CDR3: CASNRGNNEQFF. The DNA read from the CDR3 is TGTGCCAGTAACAGGGGGAACAATGAG.

This clone was found many times. The read is 3 residues too short to cover the CDR3 end, so that end is filled in from the germline J gene. This chain uses TRBV5-6 with TRBJ2-1; D possibly corresponds to TRBD2 (6 bases). CDR3 length equals 14 residues. V lost 5 bases and J 9 bases, leaving 18 bases between the germline ends. Germline V lookup: CDR1 SGHDT, CDR2 YYEEEE. The sequenced part of the CDR3 DNA is TGTGCCAGCAGGGGGCACGGGAGCTTGGGTGAG. It codes for CASRGHGSLGE. The whole CDR3 region reads CASRGHGSLGEQFF.

This clone was observed at least ten times. Sequencing ends 3 residues short of the CDR3 end; the germline J gene provides the rest. The rearrangement links TRBV5-1 to TRBJ2-7; TRBD2 might be the D (5 bases). Germline V gene sequence: CDR1 SGHRS, CDR2 YFSETQ. V shed 4 bases and J shed 0 bases, with 23 bases lying between them. The CDR3 consists of 18 residues. The DNA read from the CDR3 is TGCGCCAGCAGCCCCCAGGTCGGCGAGACTAAGTACTCCTACGAG. It yields the protein CASSPQVGETKYSYE. The entire CDR3 protein reads CASSPQVGETKYSYEQYF. Complete variable domain (other parts from reference TRBV5-1 and TRBJ2-7): KAGVTQTPRYLIKTRGQQVTLSCSPISGHRSVSWYQQTPGQGLQFLFEYFSETQRNKGNFPGRFSGRQFSNSRSEMNVSTLELGDSALYLCASSPQVGETKYSYEQYFGPGTRLTVT.

This clone was picked up many times. The part of the CDR3 DNA that was read is TGTGCCAGCAGCTTAAGACAGTCCGTGAGGAATGAG. This sequence encodes CASSLRQSVRNE. The CDR3, in full, reads CASSLRQSVRNEQFF. The rearrangement joins TRBV7-9 to TRBJ2-1, with a tentative D call TRBD1 (5 bases). The read comes to an end 3 residues before the CDR3 does, leaving the germline J gene to fill in the end. This CDR3 is built from 15 residues. CDR1 and CDR2 (germline): SEHNR, FQNEAQ (reference sequence). Trimming shortened V by 2 bases and J by 7 bases, and 15 bases separated the two germline ends.

This clone was found many times. With the read ending 3 residues before the CDR3 end, the germline J gene is used to fill in that end. V gene TRBV13 combines with J gene TRBJ2-5; TRBD1 is a possible D gene (5 bases). Germline lookup yields CDR1 PRHDT and CDR2 FYEKMQ (reference sequence). V was trimmed by 5 bases and J by 3 bases, leaving 7 bases between them. The CDR3 loop spans 12 amino acids. The sequenced CDR3 bases are TGTGCCAGCAGCGACAGAGAAGAGACC. Encoded protein: CASSDREET. The CDR3 in full is CASSDREETQYF. The complete variable domain, with remaining parts taken from reference TRBV13 and TRBJ2-5, reads AAGVIQSPRHLIKEKRETATLKCYPIPRHDTVYWYQQGPGQDPQFLISFYEKMQSDKGSIPDRFSAQQFSDYHSELNMSSLELGDSALYFCASSDREETQYFGPGTRLLVL.

This clone was seen many times. The missing CDR3 end, 3 residues past where the read stops, is filled in from the germline J gene. The V and J genes are TRBV6-4 and TRBJ1-2, with TRBD1 as a possible D gene (6 bases). The CDR3 contains 15 residues. Trimming stripped 4 bases from V and 4 bases from J, with 16 bases between. The germline V gene encodes CDR1 MRHNA and CDR2 SNTAGT. The CDR3 DNA, read in part, is TGTGCCAGCAGTGCTTATACAGGGTACGGCTATGGC. The encoded protein is CASSAYTGYGYG. The full CDR3 sequence reads CASSAYTGYGYGYTF.

This clone has at least ten counts. Read sequence stops 3 residues before the CDR3 end, and the germline J gene provides the missing end. The V gene is TRBV28, the J gene TRBJ2-7, with D maybe TRBD2 (7 bases). V lost 6 bases and J 0 bases, leaving 12 bases between the germline ends. The V gene's germline CDR1 is MDHEN and CDR2 SYDVKM. This CDR3 spans 14 amino acids. This CDR3 is CASSGGLSSYEQYF. The covered CDR3 bases are TGTGCCAGCAGCGGGGGGCTAAGCTCCTACGAG.

At least ten counts were recorded for this clone. The read terminates 3 residues ahead of where the CDR3 ends, so the germline J gene completes it. The rearrangement links TRBV19 to TRBJ2-1, with 9 bases that match TRBD2. The CDR3 spans 14 residues. J was trimmed by 5 bases and V by 7 bases; bases with no gene match: 6. CDR1 and CDR2 (germline): LNHDA, SQIVND (reference sequence). The CDR3 DNA, read in part, is TGTGCCAGTAACAGCGGGAGGTATCACAATGAG. Amino acid sequence: CASNSGRYHNE. The CDR3 reads in full as CASNSGRYHNEQFF.

This clone was recorded at least ten times. The CDR3 extends 3 residues past the end of the read, so its final part is completed from the germline J gene. V and J are TRBV14 and TRBJ2-7; 9 positions agree with TRBD2. The V gene's germline CDR1 is SGHDN and CDR2 FVKESK. V was pared by 1 base and J by 6 bases, with 13 bases of the junction left unmatched. CDR3 length: 17 residues. Partial CDR3 DNA: TGTGCCAGCAGCCAAGTGTATCGGACTAGCGCTCTAAGCGAG. It codes for CASSQVYRTSALSE. The entire CDR3 sequence reads CASSQVYRTSALSEQYF.

Ten or more counts support this clone. Sequencing ends 3 residues short of the CDR3 end; the germline J gene provides the rest. The chain employs TRBV4-2 and TRBJ2-7, with 14 nucleotides matching TRBD2. Per germline, CDR1 LGHNA and CDR2 YNFKEQ. This CDR3 is 17 amino acids long. The V segment lost 4 bases and the J segment 6 bases; nucleotides outside the gene matches: 11. The CDR3 bases that were read are TGTGCCAGCAGCCCGACGGGACTAGCGGGAGAACTGCCCGAG. Translated: CASSPTGLAGELPE. The CDR3 reads in full as CASSPTGLAGELPEQYF.